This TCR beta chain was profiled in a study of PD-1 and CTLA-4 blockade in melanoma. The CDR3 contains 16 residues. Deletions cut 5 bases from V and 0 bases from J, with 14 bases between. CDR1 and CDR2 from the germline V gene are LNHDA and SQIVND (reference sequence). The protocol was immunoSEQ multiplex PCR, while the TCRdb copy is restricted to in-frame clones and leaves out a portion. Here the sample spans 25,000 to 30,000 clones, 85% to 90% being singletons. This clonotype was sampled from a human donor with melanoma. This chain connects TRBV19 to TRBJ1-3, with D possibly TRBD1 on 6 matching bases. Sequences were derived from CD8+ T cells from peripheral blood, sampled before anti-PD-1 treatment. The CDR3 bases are TGTGCCAGTAGTCCAGGGGACGGACTCTCTGGAAACACCATATATTTT. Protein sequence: CASSPGDGLSGNTIYF. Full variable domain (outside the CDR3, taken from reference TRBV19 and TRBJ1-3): DGGITQSPKYLFRKEGQNVTLSCEQNLNHDAMYWYRQDPGQGLRLIYYSQIVNDFQKGDIAEGYSVSREKKESFPLTVTSAQKNPTAFYLCASSPGDGLSGNTIYFGEGSWLTVV.